This T cell receptor beta chain was captured by sequencing in a study of monozygotic twins with inflammatory bowel disease. Study results and caveats: Limited power may explain why concordant and discordant twins showed no difference in repertoire similarity.

Every single donor had an approximately 2.7 ml blood sample drawn. Eight cDNA synthesis reactions were run for every sample. For each CDR3 protein, TCRdb gives one entry from its re-call of the 5' RACE reads, without DNA. This sample's table has 350,000 to 400,000 distinct CDR3 sequences. The CDR3 totals 11 residues. Germline V gene data show CDR1 as DFQATT and CDR2 as SNEGSKA (reference sequence). Points on this clonotype: Its antigen remains unknown.

The receptor comes from a human donor with ulcerative colitis or Crohn's disease, or a healthy co-twin of an affected twin (not recorded which). The chain links TRBV20-1 to TRBJ2-5. Sequenced input: blood. CDR3 amino acids: CSARYQETQYF.